This section outlines one TCR beta chain sequence together with its context. These data come from a study of blood T cell repertoires in COVID-19. Overall study context: The samples span acute and convalescent COVID-19 from the United States, Italy and Spain. Sources were T cells, B-cell-depleted T cells, or PBMCs; the material itself was cDNA or gDNA.

Authors' methods: Reference gene primer amplification in the assay estimated nucleated cell counts. Libraries were prepared by immunoSEQ multiplex PCR; TCRdb keeps only in-frame clonotypes and omits some of them. V and J calls and clone size follow that table, whereas D and trimming were derived from the DNA. The repertoire holds some 150,000 clones, about four fifths seen once, with about 29% in the top ten. This CDR3 comprises 14 residues. The sequenced material came from peripheral blood. This clonotype originated in a woman aged 60 to 75 with acute or convalescent COVID-19. The rearrangement links TRBV21-1 to TRBJ2-7; TRBD2 is the table's D call, not checked against the DNA. TRBV21-1 is annotated as a pseudogene. The CDR3 sequence is CASSKGGETSEQYV. CDR3 nucleotides: TGTGCCAGCAGCAAAGGGGGGGAGACCAGCGAGCAGTACGTC.